This T cell receptor beta chain stems from a study of blood T cell repertoires in COVID-19. Turning to the study itself: Sites across the United States, Italy and Spain contributed samples from acute and convalescent COVID-19. Sample material is recorded as cDNA or gDNA derived from T cells, B-cell-depleted T cells, or PBMCs.

The length of the CDR3 is 14 residues. The germline CDR1 and CDR2 sequences are MNHEY and SMNVEV (reference sequence). Trimming removed 6 bases from V and 3 bases from J; junction bases left unmatched: 2. Original data processing: Estimates of nucleated cell counts were drawn from the amplification of reference gene primers. Assay used: immunoSEQ multiplex PCR; TCRdb lists only in-frame clones, some missing. V, J and clone size were drawn from that table, and D and trimming were deduced from the DNA. The sample carries 250,000 to 350,000 clones, nearly 90% recorded once. The rearrangement joins TRBV27 to TRBJ2-7, with 13 nucleotides matching TRBD2. The sequenced material came from peripheral blood. The sequence derives from a man between 18 and 35 years old with active or convalescent COVID-19. This CDR3 reads CASRGLAGSYEQYF. The DNA for the CDR3 is TGTGCCAGCAGGGGACTAGCGGGGAGCTACGAGCAGTACTTC.